These T cell receptor beta chains were read from a single sample in a study of shared clonotypes between healthy human individuals. TCRdb's table, derived via immunoSEQ multiplex PCR, lists solely in-frame clones and lacks some. The profile covers about 1.5 million clones, with roughly 95% appearing a single time and approximately 1.1% taken by the ten largest. Input material: naive CD4+ T cells sorted from blood. These receptors came from a man aged 30 to 39 in good health. Each CDR3 is given with its conserved first and last residue. The order of the fields is J gene, D gene, V gene, CDR3 protein, CDR3 DNA. A D gene is named only where the DNA matches it firmly.

>TRBJ1-4|-|TRBV7-9
CASSFTNLPFGTFNEKLFF
TGTGCCAGCAGCTTTACAAACCTCCCGTTCGGGACGTTCAATGAAAAACTGTTTTTT
>TRBJ1-1|-|TRBV4-1
CASSETGRTEAFF
TGCGCCAGCAGCGAAACAGGGAGGACTGAAGCTTTCTTT
>TRBJ1-5|-|TRBV18
CASSPRNPTGREGNQPQHF
TGTGCCAGCTCACCACGGAACCCGACAGGACGGGAGGGCAATCAGCCCCAGCATTTT
>TRBJ2-7|-|TRBV15
CATSRDNLRVAYEQYF
TGTGCCACCAGCAGAGATAACTTGCGGGTCGCCTACGAGCAGTACTTC
>TRBJ2-2|TRBD1|TRBV18
CASSQAGTGLTGELFF
TGTGCCAGCTCCCAAGCCGGGACAGGGCTCACCGGGGAGCTGTTTTTT
>TRBJ2-1|TRBD2|TRBV9
CASSALLAGGENEQFF
TGTGCCAGCAGCGCATTACTAGCGGGAGGAGAGAATGAGCAGTTCTTC
>TRBJ2-6|-|TRBV11-2
CASSLFPPGANVLTF
TGTGCCAGCAGCTTATTCCCGCCCGGGGCCAACGTCCTGACTTTC
>TRBJ2-7|-|TRBV6-5
CASSYSINLREQYF
TGTGCCAGCAGTTACTCGATAAATCTTCGGGAGCAGTACTTC
>TRBJ2-1|TRBD1|TRBV28
CASRGTGYNEQFF
TGTGCCAGCCGCGGGACAGGGTACAATGAGCAGTTCTTC
>TRBJ2-7|-|TRBV27
CAARGGEQYF
TGTGCCGCCAGGGGTGGCGAGCAGTACTTC
>TRBJ2-7|-|TRBV7-9
CASSPGPLEQYF
TGTGCCAGCAGCCCAGGTCCACTCGAGCAGTACTTC
>TRBJ2-3|TRBD1|TRBV10-3
CAISESVRGSDTQYF
TGTGCCATCAGTGAGTCAGTCAGGGGGTCAGATACGCAGTATTTT
>TRBJ2-7|-|TRBV28
CASSLLGAYEQYF
TGTGCCAGCAGCCTTTTGGGAGCCTACGAGCAGTACTTC
>TRBJ2-7|-|TRBV30
CAWSVKRGYEQYF
TGTGCCTGGAGTGTGAAAAGGGGCTACGAGCAGTACTTC
>TRBJ2-3|-|TRBV27
CASTLRAANTDTQYF
TGTGCCAGCACCCTTCGAGCGGCCAACACAGATACGCAGTATTTT
>TRBJ2-2|TRBD1|TRBV27
CASSFRDRANTGELFF
TGTGCCAGCAGTTTTCGTGACAGGGCGAACACCGGGGAGCTGTTTTTT
>TRBJ2-1|-|TRBV28
CASSPLGSQSYNEQFF
TGTGCCAGCAGTCCCCTCGGGAGCCAGTCCTACAATGAGCAGTTCTTC
>TRBJ2-5|-|TRBV11-2
CASSLDSGYQETQYF
TGTGCCAGCAGCTTAGATTCTGGTTACCAAGAGACCCAGTACTTC
>TRBJ2-3|-|TRBV10-3
CATKGNRDNSTDTQYF
TGTGCCACCAAGGGCAACCGGGACAATAGCACAGATACGCAGTATTTT
>TRBJ2-7|-|TRBV6-5
CASSYSRGEGLYEQYF
TGTGCCAGCAGTTACTCGAGGGGGGAGGGTTTATACGAGCAGTACTTC
>TRBJ2-1|-|TRBV18
CASSLGRTISNEQFF
TGTGCCAGCTCACTCGGCAGGACTATTTCCAATGAGCAGTTCTTC
>TRBJ1-5|-|TRBV28
CASSLRNPLNQPQHF
TGTGCCAGCAGTTTAAGGAACCCTTTGAATCAGCCCCAGCATTTT
>TRBJ1-1|TRBD1|TRBV5-4
CASSFATGRNTEAFF
TGTGCCAGCAGCTTCGCGACAGGGCGGAACACTGAAGCTTTCTTT
>TRBJ2-2|-|TRBV10-3
CAISDEVGELFF
TGTGCCATCAGTGATGAGGTCGGGGAGCTGTTTTTT
>TRBJ2-6|-|TRBV7-9
CASSSGAVPSRSGANVLTF
TGTGCCAGCAGCTCCGGGGCCGTCCCCTCAAGGTCTGGGGCCAACGTCCTGACTTTC
>TRBJ1-1|-|TRBV18
CASSQNLGTLDTEAFF
TGTGCCAGCTCTCAAAATCTCGGGACACTAGACACTGAAGCTTTCTTT